Listed below are T cell receptor beta chains from one sample, sequenced in a study of blood T cell repertoires in COVID-19. This table comes from immunoSEQ multiplex PCR, and its TCRdb copy is limited to in-frame clones, with some not included. The table has about 120,000 clones, over 80% seen once. Sequenced sample: PBMCs or T cells enriched from blood (not recorded which). All receptors come from a woman in her thirties who had recovered from COVID-19. Each CDR3 is given with its conserved first and last residue. Fields, in order: CDR3 protein, CDR3 DNA, V gene, J gene, D gene, clone size. A D gene is named only where the DNA matches it firmly. Expanded clones are given a class, and other clones once, few, many or no size at all.

cdr3_aa: CASSYGISGNTIYF; cdr3_nt: TGTGCCAGCAGCTACGGGATCTCTGGAAACACCATATATTTT; v_call: TRBV13; j_call: TRBJ1-3; d_call: -; clone_size: -
cdr3_aa: CASSLGGGISYEQYF; cdr3_nt: TGTGCCAGCAGCCTCGGGGGGGGAATCTCCTACGAGCAGTACTTC; v_call: TRBV5-8; j_call: TRBJ2-7; d_call: TRBD2; clone_size: few
cdr3_aa: CASRAGLAEYGSYNEQFF; cdr3_nt: TGTGCCAGTCGGGCAGGGCTAGCGGAGTACGGCTCCTACAATGAGCAGTTCTTC; v_call: TRBV19; j_call: TRBJ2-1; d_call: TRBD2; clone_size: -
cdr3_aa: CASSLAGTNTGELFF; cdr3_nt: TGTGCCAGCAGCTTGGCGGGGACGAACACCGGGGAGCTGTTTTTT; v_call: TRBV5-6; j_call: TRBJ2-2; d_call: -; clone_size: -
cdr3_aa: CASSQTGNSPLHF; cdr3_nt: TGCGCCAGCAGCCAAACAGGGAACTCACCCCTCCACTTT; v_call: TRBV4-3; j_call: TRBJ1-6; d_call: -; clone_size: -
cdr3_aa: CASSASSSGRATYF; cdr3_nt: TGTGCCAGCAGCGCCAGCTCTAGCGGGAGGGCCACCTACTTC; v_call: TRBV11-2; j_call: TRBJ2-5; d_call: TRBD2; clone_size: -
cdr3_aa: CAWSNPGSTGELFF; cdr3_nt: TGTGCCTGGAGCAACCCAGGAAGCACCGGGGAGCTGTTTTTT; v_call: TRBV30; j_call: TRBJ2-2; d_call: -; clone_size: once
cdr3_aa: CASSLGTSHYEQYF; cdr3_nt: TGTGCCAGCAGCCTCGGGACTAGTCACTACGAGCAGTACTTC; v_call: TRBV14; j_call: TRBJ2-7; d_call: TRBD2; clone_size: -
cdr3_aa: CASRLGTGEFF; cdr3_nt: TGTGCCAGCAGACTCGGGACGGGGGAGTTCTTC; v_call: TRBV6-5; j_call: TRBJ2-1; d_call: -; clone_size: -
cdr3_aa: CASSEWTGGRSGELFF; cdr3_nt: TGTGCCAGCAGTGAATGGACAGGGGGCCGCTCCGGGGAGCTGTTTTTT; v_call: TRBV25-1; j_call: TRBJ2-2; d_call: TRBD1; clone_size: -
cdr3_aa: CASKRQGSTDTQYF; cdr3_nt: TGTGCCAGCAAACGACAGGGAAGCACAGATACGCAGTATTTT; v_call: TRBV27; j_call: TRBJ2-3; d_call: TRBD1; clone_size: -
cdr3_aa: CSAVPRDEQYF; cdr3_nt: TGCAGTGCTGTGCCCCGGGACGAGCAGTACTTC; v_call: TRBV20-1; j_call: TRBJ2-7; d_call: -; clone_size: -
cdr3_aa: CASSIRDSPLHF; cdr3_nt: TGTGCCAGTAGTATCCGGGATTCACCCCTCCACTTT; v_call: TRBV19; j_call: TRBJ1-6; d_call: -; clone_size: -
cdr3_aa: CASSRQGLREKLFF; cdr3_nt: TGCGCCAGCAGCAGACAGGGTTTGCGGGAAAAACTGTTTTTT; v_call: TRBV5-1; j_call: TRBJ1-4; d_call: TRBD1; clone_size: -
cdr3_aa: CASSSGMANEKLFF; cdr3_nt: TGTGCCAGCAGTTCAGGGATGGCTAATGAAAAACTGTTTTTT; v_call: TRBV9; j_call: TRBJ1-4; d_call: -; clone_size: -
cdr3_aa: CASSPGLANVASTDTQYF; cdr3_nt: TGCGCCAGCAGCCCGGGACTAGCGAACGTTGCTAGCACAGATACGCAGTATTTT; v_call: TRBV5-1; j_call: TRBJ2-3; d_call: TRBD2; clone_size: -
cdr3_aa: CASSQDQGQRQYF; cdr3_nt: TGCGCCAGCAGCCAAGATCAGGGACAGAGACAGTACTTC; v_call: TRBV4-3; j_call: TRBJ2-7; d_call: TRBD1; clone_size: -
cdr3_aa: CASSSNRASYEQYF; cdr3_nt: TGTGCCAGCAGCTCAAACAGGGCATCCTACGAGCAGTACTTC; v_call: TRBV7-2; j_call: TRBJ2-7; d_call: -; clone_size: few
cdr3_aa: CASSSRTSGSLGLTEQYF; cdr3_nt: TGTGCCAGCAGTTCGCGGACTAGCGGGAGTCTAGGGCTAACAGAGCAGTACTTC; v_call: TRBV27; j_call: TRBJ2-7; d_call: TRBD2; clone_size: many
cdr3_aa: CASSPRTEGEAFF; cdr3_nt: TGTGCCAGCAGCCCCCGGACAGAGGGTGAAGCTTTCTTT; v_call: TRBV7-2; j_call: TRBJ1-1; d_call: -; clone_size: -
cdr3_aa: CASSTGQGVYGYTF; cdr3_nt: TGTGCCAGCAGTACGGGACAGGGCGTATATGGCTACACCTTC; v_call: TRBV28; j_call: TRBJ1-2; d_call: TRBD1; clone_size: -
cdr3_aa: CASSLLYTGELFF; cdr3_nt: TGTGCCAGCAGTTTACTCTACACCGGGGAGCTGTTTTTT; v_call: TRBV12-3/TRBV12-4; j_call: TRBJ2-2; d_call: -; clone_size: -
cdr3_aa: CASSLGVRLEQYF; cdr3_nt: TGTGCCAGCAGCCTGGGCGTCCGCCTCGAGCAGTACTTC; v_call: TRBV5-6; j_call: TRBJ2-7; d_call: -; clone_size: -
cdr3_aa: CASSIGGSYNEQFF; cdr3_nt: TGTGCCAGCAGTATCGGGGGCTCCTACAATGAGCAGTTCTTC; v_call: TRBV2; j_call: TRBJ2-1; d_call: -; clone_size: -
cdr3_aa: CSVRRGGNTEAFF; cdr3_nt: TGCAGCGTTCGGCGGGGTGGGAACACTGAAGCTTTCTTT; v_call: TRBV29-1; j_call: TRBJ1-1; d_call: -; clone_size: -
cdr3_aa: CSAPRDIIYTF; cdr3_nt: TGCAGTGCCCCCCGGGACATCATCTACACCTTC; v_call: TRBV20-1; j_call: TRBJ1-2; d_call: -; clone_size: few
cdr3_aa: CASSDSGWSTDTQYF; cdr3_nt: TGTGCCAGCAGCGATAGCGGGTGGAGCACAGATACGCAGTATTTT; v_call: TRBV11-3; j_call: TRBJ2-3; d_call: TRBD2; clone_size: -
cdr3_aa: CASSQLTGTGTSYGYTF; cdr3_nt: TGCGCCAGCAGCCAACTTACCGGGACAGGGACCTCCTATGGCTACACCTTC; v_call: TRBV4-3; j_call: TRBJ1-2; d_call: TRBD1; clone_size: -
cdr3_aa: CASSPPGRGNEQFF; cdr3_nt: TGTGCCAGCTCACCACCGGGTAGGGGCAATGAGCAGTTCTTC; v_call: TRBV18; j_call: TRBJ2-1; d_call: -; clone_size: -
cdr3_aa: CASRRESSGWRGERYEQYF; cdr3_nt: TGTGCCAGCCGTAGAGAGTCTAGCGGGTGGAGAGGGGAGCGCTACGAGCAGTACTTC; v_call: TRBV21-1; j_call: TRBJ2-7; d_call: -; clone_size: few
cdr3_aa: CASSLGLAGDTQYF; cdr3_nt: TGTGCCAGCAGCTTAGGACTAGCGGGAGATACGCAGTATTTT; v_call: TRBV7-2; j_call: TRBJ2-3; d_call: TRBD2; clone_size: -